Presented here are 21 T cell receptor beta chains from one specimen sequenced in a study of identical twins. TCRdb processed the 5' RACE reads anew with MiXCR; each CDR3 protein has one entry. The sample records hundreds of thousands of distinct CDR3 sequences, roughly 7.1% being singletons. The sample also formed part of further work on yellow fever vaccine responses in identical twins.

The sequencing sample was made of PBMCs. These receptors were collected from a woman aged 18-30 years in good health.

This chain uses TRBV6-5 with TRBJ2-7; D is unresolved. CDR3 length: 14 amino acids. Trimming pared 6 bases from V and 0 bases from J, leaving 12 bases between. CDR1 is MNHEY, CDR2 SVGAGI, per germline. The DNA of the CDR3 is TGTGCCAGCAGCTTACGTATGCACTCCTACGAGCAGTACGTC. It codes for CASSLRMHSYEQYV.

The chain is built from TRBV5-1 and TRBJ2-2, with 7 bases identical to TRBD2. V lost 2 bases, J lost 5 bases, and 15 bases stayed unmatched. Germline V gene data show CDR1 as SGHRS and CDR2 as YFSETQ. This CDR3 contains 18 residues. This CDR3 reads CASSLSSSPGAGTGELFF. The CDR3 bases are TGCGCCAGCAGCTTAAGCAGTTCCCCGGGAGCGGGGACCGGGGAGCTGTTTTTT.

This clonotype was observed a few times. This rearrangement joins TRBV11-2 to TRBJ2-7, with a weak D call TRBD2 (5 bases). CDR3 length equals 11 residues. Germline V gene lookup returns CDR1 SGHAT and CDR2 FQNNGV. V was shortened by 7 bases and J by 7 bases, with 11 bases between the two germline ends. The CDR3 nucleotides are TGTGCCAGCACCTCGTGGGAGGAGCAGTACTTC. It codes for CASTSWEEQYF. Combining the CDR3 with reference TRBV11-2 and TRBJ2-7 gives the whole variable domain EAGVAQSPRYKIIEKRQSVAFWCNPISGHATLYWYQQILGQGPKLLIQFQNNGVVDDSQLPKDRFSAERLKGVDSTLKIQPAKLEDSAVYLCASTSWEEQYFGPGTRLTVT.

DNA for the CDR3: TGCGCCAGCTCAGCTGGGACACACACCGGGGAGCTGTTTTTT. Its protein product is CASSAGTHTGELFF. The chain joins TRBV5-1 to TRBJ2-2; perhaps TRBD1 as D (6 bases). Per germline, CDR1 SGHRS and CDR2 YFSETQ. Trimming removed 7 bases at V and 3 bases at J, with 13 bases between. The CDR3 has 14 residues.

This clonotype appeared many times. This sequence joins TRBV6-5 and TRBJ1-1; D is uncertain. The CDR3 extends over 15 amino acids. Trimming took 7 bases from V and 0 from J, leaving 15 bases between them. Germline V CDR1 and CDR2: MNHEY, SVGAGI. This CDR3 is CASNSPRDMNTEAFF. Here the CDR3 DNA reads TGTGCCAGCAATTCCCCTCGGGATATGAACACTGAAGCTTTCTTT.

This clonotype turned up a few times. The chain has TRBV3-1 and TRBJ1-1; 8 bases line up with TRBD1. This CDR3 comprises 18 residues. V shed 1 base and J 3 bases; nucleotides not matched to a gene: 13. In germline, CDR1 is LGHDT, CDR2 YNNKEL (reference sequence). DNA of the CDR3: TGTGCCAGCAGCCAAGGAACCAGGGGGCGGCGGTGGGACACTGAAGCTTTCTTT. Amino acid sequence: CASSQGTRGRRWDTEAFF.

This clonotype was detected many times. The V and J genes are TRBV29-1 and TRBJ1-2; a weak D match, TRBD1 (6 bases). Per the germline V gene, CDR1 is SQVTM and CDR2 is ANQGSEA. Trimming stripped 6 bases from V and 3 bases from J, with 11 bases between. The CDR3 length is 12 residues. The CDR3: CSVADRDYGYTF. For the CDR3, the DNA is TGCAGCGTGGCGGACAGAGACTATGGCTACACCTTC.

This rearrangement joins TRBV12-3 or TRBV12-4 to TRBJ1-4; the D gene is possibly TRBD1 (6 bases). This CDR3 has 11 amino acids. Deletions cut 5 bases from V and 11 bases from J, with 9 bases between. The CDR3 DNA reads TGTGCCAGCAGTCCGGGGGCTAAACTGTTTTTT. It specifies CASSPGAKLFF.

At least ten counts were recorded for this clonotype. This chain links TRBV28 with TRBJ2-2; 14 positions match TRBD2. Germline V gene lookup returns CDR1 MDHEN and CDR2 SYDVKM. V lost 4 bases, J lost 9 bases, and 16 bases stayed unmatched. The CDR3 is 19 residues long. The CDR3 nucleotides read TGTGCCAGCAGTTCTACCACCGGGACTAGCGGGGGCCTTCGCTGGGAGCTGTTTTTT. It specifies CASSSTTGTSGGLRWELFF.

Remarks on this clonotype: This clone may be a read error of a much larger clone one base away. The chain employs TRBV5-1 and TRBJ2-1; the D gene is possibly TRBD1 (5 bases). V was clipped by 4 bases and J by 1 base, with 21 bases between them. This CDR3 contains 18 residues. Germline V gene lookup returns CDR1 SGHRS and CDR2 YFSETQ. CDR3 sequence reads: CASSLGIAQGHSYNEQFF. For the CDR3, the DNA is TGCGCCAGCAGCCTGGGGATTGCCCAGGGTCATTCCTACAATGAGCAGTTCTTC.

The J gene is TRBJ2-7, the V gene TRBV11-2, with 10 bases that match TRBD2. J lost 2 bases, V lost 0 bases, and 7 bases had no gene match. This CDR3 has 17 residues. Germline V lookup: CDR1 SGHAT, CDR2 FQNNGV. Here the CDR3 DNA reads TGTGCCAGCAGCTTAGATCAGATAACTAGCGGGGCCTACGAGCAGTACTTC. This codes for CASSLDQITSGAYEQYF.

This clonotype was recorded many times. This chain links TRBV20-1 with TRBJ1-2, with no clear D. The germline gives CDR1 DFQATT, CDR2 SNEGSKA (reference sequence). The CDR3 has 14 amino acids. V was shortened by 1 base and J by 4 bases, with 13 bases between the two germline ends. This CDR3 reads CSARGGANSYGYTF. The CDR3 region has the DNA TGCAGTGCTAGAGGAGGAGCAAATAGCTATGGCTACACCTTC.

A few counts support this clonotype. The chain has TRBV5-4 and TRBJ2-2, with TRBD2 identical over 9 bases. Germline V CDR1 and CDR2: SGHNT, YYREEE (reference sequence). The CDR3 contains 16 residues. The V gene end was trimmed by 0 bases and the J gene end by 7 bases; junction bases not matched to a gene: 7. This CDR3 reads CASSLEAGGPDGELFF. CDR3 in DNA: TGTGCCAGCAGCTTGGAGGCGGGAGGGCCCGACGGGGAGCTGTTTTTT.

This chain links TRBV2 with TRBJ2-5; the match to TRBD1 covers 7 bases. The CDR3 loop spans 16 amino acids. Germline V gene data show CDR1 as SNHLY and CDR2 as FYNNEI. With V trimmed by 5 bases and J by 0 bases, 9 bases remained unmatched. In DNA, the CDR3 is TGTGCCAGCAGTTTGTTGGGACAGCTGTACCAAGAGACCCAGTACTTC. It translates to CASSLLGQLYQETQYF.

The rearrangement uses TRBV24-1 and TRBJ2-1; D remains ambiguous. The V end lost 3 bases, the J end lost 1 base, and 12 bases lay between the germline ends. Per the germline V gene, CDR1 is KGHDR and CDR2 is SFDVKD. The CDR3 runs 16 residues. The CDR3 here is CATSDAGPESYNEQFF. DNA for the CDR3: TGTGCCACCAGTGATGCAGGCCCTGAGTCCTACAATGAGCAGTTCTTC.

The rearrangement joins TRBV3-1 to TRBJ1-2; 7 nucleotides align to TRBD1. V was pared by 2 bases and J by 3 bases, with 6 bases of the junction left unmatched. There are 15 residues in the CDR3. CDR1 and CDR2 (germline): LGHDT, YNNKEL (reference sequence). The CDR3 region is CASSQRGRGDYGYTF. CDR3 nucleotides: TGTGCCAGCAGCCAAAGGGGGCGAGGCGACTATGGCTACACCTTC.

This clonotype was counted only a few times. The chain uses TRBV5-5 and TRBJ1-5; D call uncertain. V gave up 4 bases and J gave up 4 bases, with 9 bases separating them. This CDR3 is built from 13 residues. Germline CDR1 SGHKS, CDR2 YYEKEE (reference sequence). CDR3 amino acids: CASSPEGNQPQHF. CDR3 nucleotides: TGTGCCAGCAGCCCAGAAGGAAATCAGCCCCAGCATTTT. The complete variable domain, with remaining parts taken from reference TRBV5-5 and TRBJ1-5, reads DAGVTQSPTHLIKTRGQQVTLRCSPISGHKSVSWYQQVLGQGPQFIFQYYEKEERGRGNFPDRFSARQFPNYSSELNVNALLLGDSALYLCASSPEGNQPQHFGDGTRLSIL.

This clonotype was observed many times. The gene calls are TRBV6-1 and TRBJ1-2; TRBD1 is a possible D gene (5 bases). V gave up 5 bases and J gave up 9 bases, with 19 bases separating them. The V gene's germline CDR1 is MNHNS and CDR2 SASEGT. The length of the CDR3 is 14 residues. The DNA for the CDR3 is TGTGCCAGCAGTACCGGGACGATCCCCCCCAGCTACACCTTC. Protein: CASSTGTIPPSYTF.

Ten or more counts support this clonotype. The rearrangement links TRBV12-3 or TRBV12-4 to TRBJ2-5; D is uncertain. CDR3 size: 14 residues. Deletions cut 6 bases from V and 1 base from J, with 12 bases between. CDR3 bases: TGTGCCAGCAGCCTCGGACGAACCCAAGAGACCCAGTACTTC. Its translation: CASSLGRTQETQYF.

The CDR3 loop reads CASSLDLCARFSSYEQYV. CDR3 nucleotide sequence: TGTGCCAGCAGCTTAGATCTTTGTGCCAGATTCAGCTCCTACGAGCAGTACGTC. This chain connects TRBV11-2 to TRBJ2-7, with D hard to call. Germline V gene lookup returns CDR1 SGHAT and CDR2 FQNNGV. This CDR3 comprises 18 residues. V lost 0 bases and J 0 bases, leaving 18 bases between the germline ends.

This clonotype was seen more than once but under ten times. In DNA, the CDR3 is TGTGCCAGCAGTTTGGGTCTAGCGAGGGAGCTGTTTTTT. This gives the protein CASSLGLARELFF. The V call is TRBV12-3 or TRBV12-4, the J call TRBJ2-2; D possibly corresponds to TRBD2 (6 bases). V dropped 3 bases and J dropped 9 bases, with 11 bases sitting between them. This CDR3 is built from 13 residues.